The 28 T cell receptor beta chains below all came from one sample that was sequenced in a study of blood T cell repertoires in COVID-19. TCRdb's copy holds only in-frame clones and misses some; the assay was immunoSEQ multiplex PCR. This table holds around 210,000 clones, 65% to 90% found once. The sequenced material came from peripheral blood. These receptors originate from a man aged 50 to 60 with COVID-19, enrolled during active disease.

The chain combines TRBV7-9 with TRBJ2-3; D ambiguous. Germline CDR1 is SEHNR and CDR2 is FQNEAQ (reference sequence). V lost 2 bases, J lost 10 bases, and 13 bases lay in between. This CDR3 has 13 residues. The CDR3 DNA reads as TGTGCCAGCAGCTTACCGTCCTCCGTTGCGCAGTATTTT. This encodes CASSLPSSVAQYF. The variable domain in full, with the rest retrieved from reference TRBV7-9 and TRBJ2-3, is DTGVSQNPRHKITKRGQNVTFRCDPISEHNRLYWYRQTLGQGPEFLTYFQNEAQLEKSRLLSDRFSAERPKGSFSTLEIQRTEQGDSAMYLCASSLPSSVAQYFGPGTRLTVL.

The J gene is TRBJ1-4, the V gene TRBV5-1; 10 nucleotides match TRBD1. V lost 0 bases to trimming and J lost 6 bases; unmatched junction nucleotides: 8. This CDR3 has 17 residues. Looked up from germline, CDR1 is SGHRS and CDR2 is YFSETQ. The CDR3 reads CASSLAGLGQGDEKLFF. The DNA for the CDR3 is TGCGCCAGCAGCTTGGCGGGCCTTGGACAGGGGGATGAAAAACTGTTTTTT.

This clone turned up a few times. CDR3 in DNA: TGTGCCAGCAGCCAAGATCGGGGAACGGGGGGCTACACCTTC. This sequence encodes CASSQDRGTGGYTF. This chain connects TRBV3-1 (or the pseudogene TRBV3-2) to TRBJ1-2; unclear D gene. The germline V gene has CDR1 LGHDT and CDR2 YNNKEL (reference sequence). The V end was cut by 0 bases, the J end by 8 bases, with 13 bases between. The CDR3 sequence is 14 residues long.

This chain joins TRBV4-1 and TRBJ2-7; 9 bases align to TRBD1. The CDR3 contains 16 residues. Germline V gene sequence: CDR1 MGHRA, CDR2 YSYEKL. Germline trimming cut 0 bases from V and 4 bases from J; bases unmatched to any gene: 7. DNA for the CDR3: TGCGCCAGCAGCCAAGACCCCGGGACAGGGTGGTACGAGCAGTACTTC. This codes for CASSQDPGTGWYEQYF.

The chain employs TRBV19 and TRBJ1-4; tentative D call: TRBD1 (5 bases). Germline lookup yields CDR1 LNHDA and CDR2 SQIVND (reference sequence). The CDR3 has 15 residues. V shed 3 bases and J shed 7 bases, with 15 bases lying between them. The DNA for the CDR3 is TGTGCCAGTAGTATTCCAGGGCTCAATGGTGAAAAACTGTTTTTT. Translating gives CASSIPGLNGEKLFF.

J is TRBJ1-5 and V is TRBV18; 7 bases line up with TRBD1. CDR3 length: 16 residues. From germline, CDR1 is KGHSH and CDR2 LQKENI. V lost 6 bases, J lost 0 bases, and 8 bases stayed unmatched. The CDR3 here is CASSLRPGGSNQPQHF. CDR3 DNA sequence: TGTGCCAGCTCGCTAAGGCCAGGGGGTAGCAATCAGCCCCAGCATTTT.

The chain employs TRBV12-3 or TRBV12-4 and TRBJ2-7, with TRBD1 matching 8 bases. J lost 6 bases, V lost 7 bases, and 8 bases had no gene match. This CDR3 is built from 13 residues. The CDR3 DNA is TGTGCCAGCACCCCCGGACAGGGACGCGAGCAGTACTTC. Amino acid sequence: CASTPGQGREQYF.

The V call is TRBV15, the J call TRBJ1-4; the D gene is possibly TRBD1 (6 bases). CDR1 and CDR2 (germline): LNHNV, YYDKDF (reference sequence). The CDR3 covers 14 residues. Deletions cut 1 base from V and 8 bases from J, with 11 bases between. The CDR3 nucleotides are TGTGCCACCAGCAGAGGTACAGGGTACGAAAAACTGTTTTTT. Protein: CATSRGTGYEKLFF. The entire variable domain, with the rest obtained from reference TRBV15 and TRBJ1-4, is as follows: DAMVIQNPRYQVTQFGKPVTLSCSQTLNHNVMYWYQQKSSQAPKLLFHYYDKDFNNEADTPDNFQSRRPNTSFCFLDIRSPGLGDTAMYLCATSRGTGYEKLFFGSGTQLSVL.

J is TRBJ1-3 and V is TRBV4-2, with a weak D call TRBD1 (6 bases). The CDR3 length is 13 residues. V shed 0 bases and J shed 8 bases, with 8 bases lying between them. Germline V gene data show CDR1 as LGHNA and CDR2 as YNFKEQ. The CDR3, as DNA: TGTGCCAGCAGCCAAGATTCAGGGGACACCATATATTTT. It is translated as CASSQDSGDTIYF.

The chain has TRBV5-5 and TRBJ2-1; 10 bases match TRBD2. The CDR3 consists of 15 residues. Germline CDR1 reads SGHKS; CDR2 reads YYEKEE (reference sequence). V lost 0 bases to trimming and J lost 9 bases; unmatched junction nucleotides: 6. The CDR3 spells CASSLVVAGGFEQFF. As DNA, the CDR3 is TGTGCCAGCAGCTTGGTGGTAGCGGGGGGTTTTGAGCAGTTCTTC.

This clone was recorded at least ten times. The chain recombines TRBV5-1 with TRBJ2-7; 12 nucleotides match TRBD1. Germline V CDR1 and CDR2: SGHRS, YFSETQ. The CDR3 loop spans 16 amino acids. With 4 bases clipped from V and 7 bases from J, the junction kept 12 bases outside the gene matches. The CDR3 DNA reads as TGCGCCAGCAGCCCGGGACAGGGGGCTCCTTCGGGTGAGCAGTACTTC. It yields the protein CASSPGQGAPSGEQYF.

This chain uses TRBV5-1 with TRBJ1-3; 9 bases match TRBD1. This CDR3 is 17 amino acids long. The germline V gene has CDR1 SGHRS and CDR2 YFSETQ. The V gene end was trimmed by 4 bases and the J gene end by 4 bases; junction bases not matched to a gene: 12. The CDR3 loop is CASSPSPGTGNGNTIYF. The CDR3 bases are TGCGCCAGCAGCCCGAGTCCCGGGACAGGGAACGGAAACACCATATATTTT. The full variable domain, with the rest looked up from reference TRBV5-1 and TRBJ1-3, is KAGVTQTPRYLIKTRGQQVTLSCSPISGHRSVSWYQQTPGQGLQFLFEYFSETQRNKGNFPGRFSGRQFSNSRSEMNVSTLELGDSALYLCASSPSPGTGNGNTIYFGEGSWLTVV.

The rearrangement joins TRBV18 to TRBJ1-1; D remains ambiguous. The CDR3 sequence is 15 residues long. Germline V gives CDR1 KGHSH, CDR2 LQKENI. V lost 3 bases and J 2 bases, leaving 13 bases between the germline ends. CDR3 residues: CASSPNGPRNTEAFF. The CDR3 DNA is TGTGCCAGCTCACCTAATGGGCCGCGAAACACTGAAGCTTTCTTT.

The chain recombines TRBV4-3 with TRBJ2-1; perhaps TRBD1 as D (6 bases). Germline CDR1 and CDR2: LGHNA and YSLEER. This CDR3 has 13 residues. The V and J ends lost 4 bases and 8 bases respectively, with 12 bases between them. CDR3 nucleotide sequence: TGCGCCAGCAGCCCCATAGGGGGATATGAGCAGTTCTTC. Protein sequence: CASSPIGGYEQFF.

The chain combines TRBV5-1 with TRBJ1-1; maybe TRBD1 (6 bases). Deletions cut 6 bases from V and 4 bases from J, with 16 bases between. Germline values: CDR1 SGHRS, CDR2 YFSETQ. The CDR3 runs to 14 residues. In DNA form, the CDR3 reads TGCGCCAGCACGAAGGACAGAGGAATCACTGAAGCTTTCTTT. Translating gives CASTKDRGITEAFF.

This clone was counted a few times. This chain joins TRBV29-1 and TRBJ1-1; 7 nucleotides agree with TRBD1. The J segment lost 0 bases and the V segment lost 6 bases, leaving 7 bases of the junction unmatched. Germline loops: CDR1 SQVTM, CDR2 ANQGSEA. CDR3 size: 14 residues. CDR3 region: CSVRDSFMNTEAFF. CDR3 sequence (DNA): TGCAGCGTGCGGGACAGCTTCATGAACACTGAAGCTTTCTTT.

The chain carries TRBV12-3 or TRBV12-4 and TRBJ2-7; D is perhaps TRBD1 (6 bases). V was trimmed by 8 bases and J by 0 bases, leaving 8 bases between them. There are 12 residues in the CDR3. The CDR3 DNA reads TGTGCCAGCTACAGGGACTCCTACGAGCAGTACTTC. This codes for CASYRDSYEQYF.

This clone was seen once. The chain has TRBV4-3 and TRBJ2-1, with TRBD1 matching over 7 bases. V trimming: 0 bases; J trimming: 8 bases; junction bases outside the gene matches: 7. CDR3 length equals 15 residues. In germline, CDR1 is LGHNA, CDR2 YSLEER. CDR3 DNA: TGCGCCAGCAGCCAAGATACAGGGGTAGGGGATGAGCAGTTCTTC. The encoded protein is CASSQDTGVGDEQFF.

Points on this clone: The DNA is left out, because the CDR3 cannot be placed on it with certainty; the CDR3 is given as TCRdb lists it. J is TRBJ1-2 and V is TRBV19; TRBD1 is the table's D call and was not checked against the DNA. The CDR3 extends over 14 residues, inclusive of both ends. Germline-derived CDR1 and CDR2 are LNHDA and SQIVND (reference sequence). The CDR3 protein is CASTSVGANYGYTF.

The chain has TRBV10-3 and TRBJ2-7, with 10 bases lining up with TRBD1. Looked up from germline, CDR1 is ENHRY and CDR2 is SYGVKD. The CDR3 spans 14 residues. V shed 4 bases and J 4 bases; nucleotides not matched to a gene: 4. CDR3 region: CAISGGDRGYEQYF. In DNA form, the CDR3 reads TGTGCCATCAGTGGGGGGGACAGGGGTTACGAGCAGTACTTC.

This chain connects TRBV6-5 to TRBJ1-1, with 10 bases fitting TRBD1. V gave up 7 bases and J gave up 4 bases; unmatched junction bases: 6. This CDR3 is 14 amino acids long. The germline gives CDR1 MNHEY, CDR2 SVGAGI. In DNA, the CDR3 is TGTGCCAGCATCAGGACAGGGGGTATCACTGAAGCTTTCTTT. Translation: CASIRTGGITEAFF.

This rearrangement joins TRBV7-2 to TRBJ1-5; 8 bases match TRBD1. The germline gives CDR1 SGHTA, CDR2 FQGNSA. The CDR3 consists of 15 residues. V trimming: 2 bases; J trimming: 6 bases; junction bases outside the gene matches: 6. The CDR3 reads CASSLQTGVLQPQHF. As DNA, the CDR3 is TGTGCCAGCAGCTTACAGACAGGGGTCCTTCAGCCCCAGCATTTT.

CDR3 nucleotide sequence: TGCAGCGTTGGAGATCCCAGGGCAACCTACAATGAGCAGTTCTTC. It encodes CSVGDPRATYNEQFF. The V call is TRBV29-1, the J call TRBJ2-1; D may be TRBD1 (5 bases). The CDR3 runs 15 residues. Germline V lookup: CDR1 SQVTM, CDR2 ANQGSEA. Deletions cut 4 bases from V and 2 bases from J, with 15 bases between.

The rearrangement uses TRBV10-2 and TRBJ1-5; 7 positions agree with TRBD1. CDR1 WSHSY and CDR2 SAAADI come from the germline V gene. The CDR3 sequence is 12 residues long. V was clipped by 5 bases and J by 7 bases; unmatched bases: 2. In DNA form, the CDR3 reads TGCGCCAGCAGTCCCAGGGGGCAGCCCCAGCATTTT. Amino acids: CASSPRGQPQHF.

The chain has TRBV13 and TRBJ2-7, with D tentatively TRBD2 (5 bases). Trimming took off 5 bases at V and 2 bases at J, with 10 bases between the two ends. CDR1 and CDR2 (germline): PRHDT, FYEKMQ (reference sequence). This CDR3 spans 13 amino acids. Written as DNA, the CDR3 is TGTGCCAGCAGCCCCGCGGGCGCCTACGAGCAGTACTTC. It translates to CASSPAGAYEQYF.

The chain recombines TRBV6-5 with TRBJ2-3; TRBD2 matches at 10 bases. Germline values: CDR1 MNHEY, CDR2 SVGAGI. This CDR3 is 15 amino acids long. CDR3 loop: CATQASGGPTNTQYF. The CDR3 DNA reads TGTGCTACCCAGGCTAGCGGGGGCCCTACGAATACGCAGTATTTT.

The chain carries TRBV10-3 and TRBJ2-1; 9 bases match TRBD2. There are 15 residues in the CDR3. Per germline, CDR1 ENHRY and CDR2 SYGVKD. With 6 bases clipped from V and 4 bases from J, the junction kept 7 bases outside the gene matches. CDR3 amino acids: CAIRTTSGPYNEQFF. For the CDR3, the DNA is TGTGCCATCAGGACGACTAGCGGCCCGTACAATGAGCAGTTCTTC.

The CDR3 DNA sequence: TGTGCCAGCAGTTACAGGGGAAGAGAGGAGACCCAGTACTTC. The encoded protein is CASSYRGREETQYF. The V gene is TRBV4-2, the J gene TRBJ2-5, with 7 bases that match TRBD1. The CDR3 extends over 14 amino acids. With V trimmed by 6 bases and J by 5 bases, 9 bases remained unmatched. Germline V CDR1 and CDR2: LGHNA, YNFKEQ.